This T cell receptor beta chain is from a study of T cell repertoires in cytomegalovirus infection. Study in general: Recently identified HLA-C-restricted CMV epitopes were used, and well-studied HLA-B-restricted CMV epitopes were used as well.

Study findings and constraints: Across the ex vivo response, the dominant clonotypes were HLA-C-restricted CMV-specific TCR beta clonotypes. Identification of carriers of CMV plus the relevant HLA was achieved through cumulative public TCR beta family frequency.

There are 14 residues in the CDR3. Deletions cut 7 bases from V and 0 bases from J, with 10 bases between. Looked up from germline, CDR1 is MNHNY and CDR2 is SVGAGI (reference sequence). This clonotype was detected many times. The antigen is unknown. MiXCR, run by TCRdb on the reads, gives a single entry per CDR3 protein. The sample comprises 340,000 or so distinct CDR3 sequences, around a quarter of which are singletons, and roughly 13% rests with the top ten. This clonotype was obtained from a human donor in good health (CMV status not recorded). Some clones in this sample may be carry-over from other donors' samples. This specimen consisted of cultured PBMCs, obtained from culture after CMV antigen stimulation. The J gene is TRBJ2-1, the V gene TRBV6-6; D possibly uses TRBD1 or TRBD2 (5 bases each). The CDR3 protein is CASTFGGSYNEQFF. CDR3 nucleotide sequence: TGTGCCAGCACCTTTGGGGGCTCCTACAATGAGCAGTTCTTC.